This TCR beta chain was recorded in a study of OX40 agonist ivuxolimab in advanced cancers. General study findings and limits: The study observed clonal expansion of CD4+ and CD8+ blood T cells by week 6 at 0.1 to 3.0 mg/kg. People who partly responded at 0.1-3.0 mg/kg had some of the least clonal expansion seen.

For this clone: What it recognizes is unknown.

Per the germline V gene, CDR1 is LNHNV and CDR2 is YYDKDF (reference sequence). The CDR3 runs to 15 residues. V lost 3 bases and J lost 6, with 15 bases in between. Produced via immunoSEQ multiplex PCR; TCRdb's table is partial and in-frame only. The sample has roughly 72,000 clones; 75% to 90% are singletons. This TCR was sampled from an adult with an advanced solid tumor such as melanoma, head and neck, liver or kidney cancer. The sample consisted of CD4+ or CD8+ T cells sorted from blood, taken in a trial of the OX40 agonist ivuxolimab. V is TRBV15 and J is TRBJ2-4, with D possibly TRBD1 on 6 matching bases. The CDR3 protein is CATSRTTGIGNIQYF. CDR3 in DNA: TGTGCCACCAGCAGGACGACAGGAATCGGAAACATTCAGTACTTC.